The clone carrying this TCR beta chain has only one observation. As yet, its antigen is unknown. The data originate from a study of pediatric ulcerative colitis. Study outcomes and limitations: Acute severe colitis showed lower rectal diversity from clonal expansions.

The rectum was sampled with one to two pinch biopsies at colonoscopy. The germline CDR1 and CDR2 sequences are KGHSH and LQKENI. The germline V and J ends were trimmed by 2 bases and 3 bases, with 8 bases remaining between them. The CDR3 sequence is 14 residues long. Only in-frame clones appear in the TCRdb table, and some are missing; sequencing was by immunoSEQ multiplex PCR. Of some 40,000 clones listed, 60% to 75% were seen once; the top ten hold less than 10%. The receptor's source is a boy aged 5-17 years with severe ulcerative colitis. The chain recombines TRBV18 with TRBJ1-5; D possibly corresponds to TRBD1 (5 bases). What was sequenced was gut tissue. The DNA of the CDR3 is TGTGCCAGCTCACCAACAGGTACCAATCAGCCCCAGCATTTT. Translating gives CASSPTGTNQPQHF.